The clone carrying this T cell receptor beta chain turned up a few times. Its antigen is currently unknown. A single record per CDR3 protein comes from TCRdb applying MiXCR to the 5' RACE reads. Of around 140,000 distinct CDR3 sequences in the sample, 17% were seen once. The germline V gene encodes CDR1 SGHTA and CDR2 FQGNSA. The V gene end was trimmed by 5 bases and the J gene end by 3 bases; junction bases not matched to a gene: 9. CDR3 length: 15 amino acids. This sample stems from a study of CD8 T cells in ankylosing spondylitis. General study findings and limits: Seven to nine highly homologous variants made up a TCR beta motif that seemed to typify ankylosing spondylitis blood. CD8+ disease-linked clones were present at relatively low frequencies in blood. From matched ankylosing spondylitis synovial fluid, disease-linked clones were reportedly recovered at significantly enriched levels.

The V and J genes are TRBV7-2 and TRBJ2-7; TRBD1 agrees at 8 bases. The clonotype comes from a male donor with ankylosing spondylitis. Input material: blood, either unsorted or a sorted T cell fraction (not recorded which). In DNA, the CDR3 is TGTGCCAGCAGCCGCCTGGGACAGGACATCTACGAGCAGTACTTC. Protein product: CASSRLGQDIYEQYF.